These 19 T cell receptor beta chains share one sample of origin, sequenced in a study of sequential checkpoint blockade in melanoma. Libraries were prepared by immunoSEQ multiplex PCR; TCRdb keeps only in-frame clonotypes and omits some of them. The data hold 13,000 or so clones, with around 69% observed a single time. Specified treatment: randomized to nivolumab then ipilimumab (arm A) or the reverse (arm B). The material was CD8+ T cells sorted from blood (inferred from file names), obtained from a patient given nivolumab and ipilimumab in sequence. These receptors originate from a human donor with melanoma.

The chain links TRBV19 to TRBJ1-1; no clear D gene. Trimming left V 7 bases short and J 0 bases short, with 15 bases between. Germline V gene data show CDR1 as LNHDA and CDR2 as SQIVND (reference sequence). The length of the CDR3 is 15 residues. The CDR3 loop is CASTPSGNMNTEAFF. CDR3 coding DNA: TGTGCCAGTACCCCATCGGGGAACATGAACACTGAAGCTTTCTTT.

This clone was detected many times. This chain links TRBV7-9 with TRBJ1-2; 7 nucleotides agree with TRBD1. J gave up 3 bases and V 4 bases, and 5 bases lay outside the gene matches. The CDR3 is 14 residues long. CDR1 and CDR2 (germline): SEHNR, FQNEAQ (reference sequence). In nucleotides, the CDR3 is TGTGCCAGCAGCTCTTGGACAGGATACTATGGCTACACCTTC. Its protein is CASSSWTGYYGYTF.

This chain uses TRBV18 with TRBJ2-1; D might be TRBD2 (5 bases). The CDR3 consists of 16 residues. V dropped 4 bases and J dropped 0 bases, with 13 bases sitting between them. Per germline, CDR1 KGHSH and CDR2 LQKENI. CDR3 residues: CASSRSVANSYNEQFF. DNA for the CDR3: TGTGCCAGCTCACGATCCGTAGCGAACTCCTACAATGAGCAGTTCTTC.

This clone has just one count. The genes are TRBV6-5 and TRBJ2-5, with 8 nucleotides matching TRBD2. The end of the DNA is better explained by TRBJ2-7, so the J call may be wrong. The CDR3 contains 14 residues. Germline V lookup: CDR1 MNHEY, CDR2 SVGAGI. The CDR3 DNA reads as TGTGCCAGCAGTTACCAGCGGGAGAGCTACGAGCAGTACTTC. Translated, it gives CASSYQRESYEQYF.

This clone occurred a few times. The chain links TRBV5-4 to TRBJ2-5; the match to TRBD2 covers 8 bases. With V trimmed by 5 bases and J by 2 bases, 14 bases remained unmatched. CDR3 size: 17 residues. Germline loops: CDR1 SGHNT, CDR2 YYREEE (reference sequence). The CDR3, as DNA: TGTGCCAGCAGTAGCTTAAGCGGACTAGCATATCAAGAGACCCAGTACTTC. Its translation is CASSSLSGLAYQETQYF.

V is TRBV4-2 and J is TRBJ1-5; D might be TRBD1 (6 bases). From germline, CDR1 is LGHNA and CDR2 YNFKEQ. V lost 0 bases, J lost 4 bases, and 10 bases lay in between. The CDR3 contains 15 residues. CDR3 loop: CASSQEHRVNQPQHF. In nucleotides, the CDR3 is TGTGCCAGCAGCCAAGAACACAGGGTAAATCAGCCCCAGCATTTT.

J is TRBJ2-1 and V is TRBV6-6, with 10 bases lining up with TRBD2. The junction had 12 bases not matched to a gene; V was cut back by 4 bases and J by 9 bases. The CDR3 spans 16 residues. The germline V gene has CDR1 MNHNY and CDR2 SVGAGI (reference sequence). The DNA for the CDR3 is TGTGCCAGCAGTTTCAATCTAGCGGGAGAGGAAGGTGAGCAGTTCTTC. Protein sequence: CASSFNLAGEEGEQFF.

V usage is TRBV15 and J usage is TRBJ2-3; a weak D match, TRBD2 (6 bases). CDR3 length: 14 residues. Per the germline V gene, CDR1 is LNHNV and CDR2 is YYDKDF (reference sequence). Trimming removed 1 base at V and 3 bases at J, with 8 bases between. Here the CDR3 reads CATSRAGATDTQYF. The DNA of the CDR3 is TGTGCCACCAGCAGAGCGGGAGCGACAGATACGCAGTATTTT.

The chain links TRBV7-6 to TRBJ2-5; TRBD2 matches 11 bases. The germline gives CDR1 SGHVS, CDR2 FNYEAQ. This CDR3 has 18 residues. After removal of 5 bases from V and 4 bases from J, the junction contained 15 bases not matched to a gene. CDR3 amino acids: CASSNSPPTSGRGETQYF. The CDR3 coding sequence is TGTGCCAGCAGCAATAGCCCACCTACTAGCGGGAGAGGAGAGACCCAGTACTTC.

The chain's CDR3 is CASEMDRGLDGELFF. The CDR3 DNA reads TGTGCCAGTGAAATGGACAGGGGGCTAGACGGGGAGCTGTTTTTT. The chain employs TRBV19 and TRBJ2-2; 11 positions agree with TRBD1. Germline CDR1 reads LNHDA; CDR2 reads SQIVND (reference sequence). The CDR3 contains 15 residues. Germline trimming cut 8 bases from V and 7 bases from J; bases unmatched to any gene: 9.

The genes are TRBV9 and TRBJ2-7; 9 bases align to TRBD1. Germline CDR1 is SGDLS and CDR2 is YYNGEE. The CDR3 is made up of 14 amino acids. The J segment lost 2 bases and the V segment lost 2 bases, leaving 2 bases of the junction unmatched. The CDR3 DNA reads TGTGCCAGCAGCGTTGGGACAGGGACCTACGAGCAGTACTTC. It specifies CASSVGTGTYEQYF.

This sequence joins TRBV9 and TRBJ2-2, with D possibly TRBD1 on 6 matching bases. Per the germline V gene, CDR1 is SGDLS and CDR2 is YYNGEE. V lost 0 bases, J lost 4 bases, and 19 bases lay in between. The length of the CDR3 is 18 residues. CDR3 sequence (DNA): TGTGCCAGCAGCGTAGCCGGTAATCAGGGGCCACTCACCGGGGAGCTGTTTTTT. Encoded protein: CASSVAGNQGPLTGELFF.

In regard to this clone: At one boundary the junction diverges from the germline segment, which might be a read error. The chain couples TRBV7-8 to TRBJ2-1; perhaps TRBD2 as D (7 bases). The CDR3 sequence is 15 residues long. Per germline, CDR1 SGHVS and CDR2 FQNEAQ. The CDR3, as DNA: TGTGCCAGCAGCTTAGGTGTCGGGGGGCTCTCCGCAGGGGTCTTC. This gives the protein CASSLGVGGLSAGVF. The complete variable domain, with remaining parts taken from reference TRBV7-8 and TRBJ2-1, reads GAGVSQSPRYKVAKRGQDVALRCDPISGHVSLFWYQQALGQGPEFLTYFQNEAQLDKSGLPSDRFFAERPEGSVSTLKIQRTQQEDSAVYLCASSLGVGGLSAGVFGPGTRLTVL.

This clone was picked up one time. The J gene is TRBJ2-1, the V gene TRBV19; D is possibly TRBD2 (6 bases). From germline, CDR1 is LNHDA and CDR2 SQIVND (reference sequence). The CDR3 spans 16 residues. Trimming pared 0 bases from V and 2 bases from J, leaving 11 bases between. DNA of the CDR3: TGTGCCAGTAGTATAGAGCACGGCGGGGCCTACAATGAGCAGTTCTTC. This sequence encodes CASSIEHGGAYNEQFF.

The CDR3 is CASSQPGGINEKLFF. The CDR3 DNA reads TGTGCCAGCAGCCAACCGGGGGGGATTAATGAAAAACTGTTTTTT. The chain has TRBV4-2 and TRBJ1-4; tentatively, D is TRBD1 (5 bases). This CDR3 is 15 amino acids long. Germline-derived CDR1 and CDR2 are LGHNA and YNFKEQ. Trimming pared 2 bases from V and 4 bases from J, leaving 11 bases between.

V is TRBV5-5 and J is TRBJ1-4; tentatively, D is TRBD1 (6 bases). V lost 1 base and J lost 5, with 21 bases in between. Germline V gives CDR1 SGHKS, CDR2 YYEKEE (reference sequence). The CDR3 contains 18 residues. This CDR3 reads CASSLPHGEGDPNEKLFF. The CDR3 DNA is TGTGCCAGCAGCTTGCCCCACGGGGAGGGGGATCCCAATGAAAAACTGTTTTTT. Full variable domain (rest looked up from reference TRBV5-5 and TRBJ1-4): DAGVTQSPTHLIKTRGQQVTLRCSPISGHKSVSWYQQVLGQGPQFIFQYYEKEERGRGNFPDRFSARQFPNYSSELNVNALLLGDSALYLCASSLPHGEGDPNEKLFFGSGTQLSVL.

The rearrangement uses TRBV9 and TRBJ2-7, with 9 bases lining up with TRBD2. The trim removed 2 bases at V and 5 bases at J, leaving 8 bases unmatched. The CDR3 length is 15 residues. Per the germline V gene, CDR1 is SGDLS and CDR2 is YYNGEE. The CDR3 bases are TGTGCCAGCAGCGTGGACGGGACTAGCAGGAACGAGCAGTACTTC. The encoded protein is CASSVDGTSRNEQYF. Looking up the rest from reference TRBV9 and TRBJ2-7 gives the full variable domain: DSGVTQTPKHLITATGQRVTLRCSPRSGDLSVYWYQQSLDQGLQFLIQYYNGEERAKGNILERFSAQQFPDLHSELNLSSLELGDSALYFCASSVDGTSRNEQYFGPGTRLTVT.

The V and J genes are TRBV27 and TRBJ2-1; 16 nucleotides match TRBD2. Germline trimming cut 8 bases from V and 8 bases from J; bases unmatched to any gene: 9. The CDR3 consists of 16 residues. Germline V CDR1 and CDR2: MNHEY, SMNVEV (reference sequence). The CDR3 spells CASQPGTSGGDYEQFF. The CDR3 DNA reads as TGTGCCAGCCAACCTGGGACTAGCGGGGGGGACTATGAGCAGTTCTTC.

V is TRBV19 and J is TRBJ2-4, with TRBD2 matching 7 bases. Germline CDR1 and CDR2: LNHDA and SQIVND (reference sequence). The ends lost 5 bases at V and 0 bases at J; junction bases unmatched: 10. The CDR3 totals 17 residues. Here the CDR3 DNA reads TGTGCCAGTAGTCTCCGGGGGGAGGGTGTAGCCAAAAACATTCAGTACTTC. Translation: CASSLRGEGVAKNIQYF.